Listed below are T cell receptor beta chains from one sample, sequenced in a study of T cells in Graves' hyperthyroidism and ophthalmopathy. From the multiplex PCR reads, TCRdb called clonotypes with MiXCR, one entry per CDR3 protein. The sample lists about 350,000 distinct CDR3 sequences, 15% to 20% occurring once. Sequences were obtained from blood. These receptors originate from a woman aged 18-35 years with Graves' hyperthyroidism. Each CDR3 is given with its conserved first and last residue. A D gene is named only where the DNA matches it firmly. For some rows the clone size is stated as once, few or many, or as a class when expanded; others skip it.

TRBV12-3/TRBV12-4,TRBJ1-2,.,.,TGTGCCAGCAACGCCTTAGGGGTGTCCTATGGCTACACCTTC,CASNALGVSYGYTF
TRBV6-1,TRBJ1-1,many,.,TGTGCCAGCAGCAGGGGAGTGATGTGGGCTGAAGCTTTCTTT,CASSRGVMWAEAFF
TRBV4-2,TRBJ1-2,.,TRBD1,TGTGCCAGCAGCCAACTGACAGGGTATGGCTATGGCTACACCTTC,CASSQLTGYGYGYTF
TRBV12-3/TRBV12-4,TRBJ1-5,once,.,TGTGCCAGCAGCTCACAGCATCAGCAGGGTCAGCCCCAGCATTTT,CASSSQHQQGQPQHF
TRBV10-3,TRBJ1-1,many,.,TGTGCCATCAGTGATACGACCCCGAGGACTGAAGCTTTCTTT,CAISDTTPRTEAFF
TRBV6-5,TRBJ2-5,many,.,TGTGCCAGCAGTTACTCGAGTTCAGGCCAAGAGACCCAGTACTTC,CASSYSSSGQETQYF
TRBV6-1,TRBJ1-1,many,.,TGTGCCAGCAGTGCGACAGTTTTGGACACTGAAGCTTTCTTT,CASSATVLDTEAFF
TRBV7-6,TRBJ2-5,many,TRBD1,TGTGCCAGCAGCGCACAGGGGGCGCCCCGCCAAGAGACCCAGTACTTC,CASSAQGAPRQETQYF
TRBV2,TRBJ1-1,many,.,TGTGCCAGCGGAGACACTGAAGCTTTCTTT,CASGDTEAFF
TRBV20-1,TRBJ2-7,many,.,TGCAGTGCTAGGTCGGGACCAGCGACCTACGAGCAGTACTTC,CSARSGPATYEQYF
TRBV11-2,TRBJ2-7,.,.,TGTGCCAGCAGCTTAGAGAGGGGGACCTACGAGCAGTACTTC,CASSLERGTYEQYF
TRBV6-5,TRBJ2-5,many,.,TGTGCCAGCAGTTACTCGAACGTAGGGAAGGGAGAGACCCAGTACTTC,CASSYSNVGKGETQYF
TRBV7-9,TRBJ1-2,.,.,TGTGCCAGCAGCTTACTACGGGGTTCATATGGCTACACCTTC,CASSLLRGSYGYTF
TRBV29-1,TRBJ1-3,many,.,TGCAGCGTTGGGAGGGGGACCACTGGAAACACCATATATTTT,CSVGRGTTGNTIYF
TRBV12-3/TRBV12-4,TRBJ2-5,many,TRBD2,TGTGCCAGCAGTGAACTAGCGGGGGCTGCGGAGACCCAGTACTTC,CASSELAGAAETQYF
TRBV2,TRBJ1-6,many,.,TGTGCCAGCAGAACAGCAAGGGGCAATTCACCCCTCCACTTT,CASRTARGNSPLHF
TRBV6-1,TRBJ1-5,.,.,TGTGCCAGCGTACAGGACTATCAGCCCCAGCATTTT,CASVQDYQPQHF
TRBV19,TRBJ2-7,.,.,TGTGCCAGTAGTATCGGAGGGGACGAGCAGTACTTC,CASSIGGDEQYF
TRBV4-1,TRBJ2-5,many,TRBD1,TGCGCCAGCAGCCAAGATTTAGGGACAGGAGCGTACCAAGAGACCCAGTACTTC,CASSQDLGTGAYQETQYF
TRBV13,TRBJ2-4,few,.,TGTGCCAGCAGCTTATGGAACATTCAGTACTTC,CASSLWNIQYF
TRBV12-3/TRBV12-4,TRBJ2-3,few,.,TGTGCCAGCAGTCTTATTTGGGGGCCCCGCACAGATACGCAGTATTTT,CASSLIWGPRTDTQYF
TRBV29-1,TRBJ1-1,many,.,TGCACCTCCCGCCGAGAGGGGGGGACTGAAGCTTTCTTT,CTSRREGGTEAFF
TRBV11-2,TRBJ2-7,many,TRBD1,TGTGCCAGCACCATACAGGGGGTCGAGCAGTACTTC,CASTIQGVEQYF
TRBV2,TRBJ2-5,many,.,TGTGCCAGCAGTGAAGACCTGCTAGGCACCGTTAAGGCCCAGTACTTC,CASSEDLLGTVKAQYF
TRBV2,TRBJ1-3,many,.,TGTGCCAGCAGTGAAGGGACCACTCTCAACACCATATATTTT,CASSEGTTLNTIYF
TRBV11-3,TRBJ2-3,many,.,TGTGCCAGCAGCCTGGAGCGGGCAGATACGCAGTATTTT,CASSLERADTQYF
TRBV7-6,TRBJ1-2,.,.,TGTGCCAGCAGCCCGTGGGGGGTTCCCTATGGCTACACCTTC,CASSPWGVPYGYTF
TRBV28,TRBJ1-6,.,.,TGTGCCAGCAGTTTATCCGTGGCTGGTTCACCCCTCCACTTT,CASSLSVAGSPLHF
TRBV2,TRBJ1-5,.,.,TGTGCCAGCAGTGGGACCTGGTCACAGGATAGCAATCAGCCCCAGCATTTT,CASSGTWSQDSNQPQHF
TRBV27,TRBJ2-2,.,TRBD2,TGTGCCAGCAGTTTACTAGCGGGGCTTAACACCGGGGAGCTGTTTTTT,CASSLLAGLNTGELFF
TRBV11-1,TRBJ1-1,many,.,TGTGCCAGCAGCTTAGTAAGGAGCGTGTTTCAAACGGGTAGTTATGAAGCTTTCTTT,CASSLVRSVFQTGSYEAFF